This T cell receptor (beta chain) appears in the sequencing data of a study of shared T cell receptors in the human thymus. The table came from immunoSEQ multiplex PCR; TCRdb's copy has only in-frame clones and leaves some out. This table has approximately 580,000 clones, around 78% appearing once. The CDR3 extends over 14 amino acids. CDR1 and CDR2 (germline): LNHDA, SQIVND (reference sequence). Trimming pared 5 bases from V and 4 bases from J, leaving 12 bases between. The data also belong to a second study, concerning human thymus T cells. According to that study: Healthy Finnish infants undergoing corrective surgery for congenital heart defects were used as donors. Resections removed during corrective heart surgery provided the thymus tissue used. Usage of V and J genes appeared biased in thymic and blood repertoires. Related studies noted strongly shared thymic repertoires across unrelated people.

V gene TRBV19 combines with J gene TRBJ1-5; the D is unclear. The sample taken for sequencing was thymocytes. The clonotype was recovered from a boy less than two years old with a congenital heart defect. Written as DNA, the CDR3 is TGTGCCAGTAGTCCCTCATCGGGAAATCAGCCCCAGCATTTT. This codes for CASSPSSGNQPQHF.